Each of the 24 T cell receptor beta chains below was sequenced from the same sample in a study of CD8 T cells in Susac syndrome. Reverse transcription of roughly 0.5 to 1 ug RNA was carried out with random hexamers. One entry per CDR3 protein, called by TCRdb with MiXCR from the immunoSEQ multiplex PCR reads. The table shows 150,000 to 200,000 distinct CDR3 sequences, with around 94% occurring only once. Sequenced material: CD4+ T cells from PBMCs. These receptors were taken from a human donor in good health.

V gene TRBV4-2 combines with J gene TRBJ1-2; the D is unclear. CDR1 is LGHNA, CDR2 YNFKEQ, per germline. Trimming removed 5 bases at V and 5 bases at J, with 15 bases between. This CDR3 contains 14 residues. The CDR3 DNA sequence: TGTGCCAGCAGCTCGACCTCGACGGGATATGGCTACACCTTC. It translates to CASSSTSTGYGYTF.

The chain has TRBV20-1 and TRBJ1-2; D might be TRBD1 (5 bases). Trimming shortened V by 1 base and J by 8 bases, and 11 bases separated the two germline ends. The CDR3 runs 12 residues. Per germline, CDR1 DFQATT and CDR2 SNEGSKA (reference sequence). The CDR3 DNA sequence: TGCAGTGCTAGAGTGAGGGGTGAGGGCTACACCTTC. Its translation is CSARVRGEGYTF.

The V gene is TRBV27, the J gene TRBJ1-6; tentatively, D is TRBD1 (5 bases). CDR1 MNHEY and CDR2 SMNVEV come from the germline V gene (reference sequence). Deletions cut 3 bases from V and 9 bases from J, with 12 bases between. CDR3 size: 14 residues. CDR3 coding DNA: TGTGCCAGCAGTTTTCTGCAGGGAGGTTCACCCCTCCACTTT. Translated, it gives CASSFLQGGSPLHF.

The chain is built from TRBV29-1 and TRBJ1-1, with TRBD1 matching 11 bases. Germline-derived CDR1 and CDR2 are SQVTM and ANQGSEA. The CDR3 is made up of 14 amino acids. With 4 bases clipped from V and 4 bases from J, the junction kept 5 bases outside the gene matches. The CDR3 DNA reads as TGCAGCGTTGCCCCCGGACAGGGGGCCACTGAAGCTTTCTTT. Encoded protein: CSVAPGQGATEAFF.

The chain couples TRBV20-1 to TRBJ2-3; tentative D call: TRBD2 (6 bases). Per germline, CDR1 DFQATT and CDR2 SNEGSKA (reference sequence). The CDR3 has 15 residues. Trimming shortened V by 6 bases and J by 3 bases, and 19 bases separated the two germline ends. The CDR3 sequence is CSAGDVAAGTDTQYF. In DNA form, the CDR3 reads TGCAGTGCCGGTGACGTAGCGGCTGGGACAGATACGCAGTATTTT.

The V and J genes are TRBV20-1 and TRBJ2-1; D unresolved. Trimming took 7 bases from V and 8 from J, leaving 15 bases between them. Germline CDR1 DFQATT, CDR2 SNEGSKA (reference sequence). The CDR3 loop spans 12 amino acids. CDR3: CSGSARFDEQFF. CDR3 sequence (DNA): TGCAGTGGGAGCGCTCGGTTCGATGAGCAGTTCTTC.

The CDR3 loop reads CASSPQLDRGTEAFF. The CDR3 DNA reads as TGTGCCAGCAGCCCCCAACTAGACAGGGGCACTGAAGCTTTCTTT. V is TRBV4-2 and J is TRBJ1-1; TRBD1 matches at 8 bases. There are 15 residues in the CDR3. The V and J ends lost 4 bases and 4 bases, in that order; junction bases with no gene match: 8. Germline V CDR1 and CDR2: LGHNA, YNFKEQ.

The J gene is TRBJ2-5, the V gene TRBV15, with D possibly TRBD1 on 6 matching bases. This CDR3 is built from 15 residues. Germline CDR1 and CDR2: LNHNV and YYDKDF (reference sequence). V was cut by 1 base and J by 5 bases, with 14 bases left in between. In DNA form, the CDR3 reads TGTGCCACCAGCAGAGTACAGGGTGCGGCGGAGACCCAGTACTTC. Translating it yields CATSRVQGAAETQYF. The entire variable domain, with the rest obtained from reference TRBV15 and TRBJ2-5, is as follows: DAMVIQNPRYQVTQFGKPVTLSCSQTLNHNVMYWYQQKSSQAPKLLFHYYDKDFNNEADTPDNFQSRRPNTSFCFLDIRSPGLGDTAMYLCATSRVQGAAETQYFGPGTRLLVL.

This chain links TRBV4-3 with TRBJ2-3; tentative D call: TRBD1 (5 bases). Germline loops: CDR1 LGHNA, CDR2 YSLEER. Trimming shortened V by 4 bases and J by 2 bases, and 13 bases separated the two germline ends. The CDR3 covers 15 residues. This CDR3 is CASSLRSTATDTQYF. CDR3 nucleotide sequence: TGCGCCAGCAGCCTCCGTTCGACAGCCACAGATACGCAGTATTTT.

V usage is TRBV18 and J usage is TRBJ2-1; 9 bases fit TRBD1. The CDR3 sequence is 14 residues long. The germline gives CDR1 KGHSH, CDR2 LQKENI. Trimming removed 7 bases from V and 9 bases from J; junction bases left unmatched: 10. The CDR3 DNA reads TGTGCCAGCTTAAGACAGGGGGAACTGAGTGAGCAGTTCTTC. Its translation is CASLRQGELSEQFF.

The chain is built from TRBV30 and TRBJ1-5; D is perhaps TRBD1 (6 bases). The CDR3 contains 14 residues. Germline CDR1 GTSNPN, CDR2 SVGIG (reference sequence). Between the trimmed V and J ends, which lost 3 bases and 0 bases, there was a span of 9 bases. This CDR3 is CAWSEDSSNQPQHF. CDR3 nucleotide sequence: TGTGCCTGGAGCGAGGACAGTAGCAATCAGCCCCAGCATTTT.

V is TRBV6-5 and J is TRBJ2-5; D not resolved. The germline V and J ends were trimmed by 2 bases and 7 bases, with 8 bases remaining between them. CDR1 MNHEY and CDR2 SVGAGI come from the germline V gene. The CDR3 totals 12 residues. The CDR3 here is CASSYDSGTQYF. DNA of the CDR3: TGTGCCAGCAGTTACGACTCGGGGACCCAGTACTTC.

This clonotype has only one observation. This rearrangement joins TRBV5-1 to TRBJ1-4; D might be TRBD1 (6 bases). Germline lookup yields CDR1 SGHRS and CDR2 YFSETQ. Between the trimmed V and J ends, which lost 5 bases and 8 bases, there was a span of 16 bases. The CDR3 extends over 14 amino acids. CDR3 sequence (DNA): TGCGCCAGCAGATCGCAGGGGTTACGGGAAAAACTGTTTTTT. Its protein product is CASRSQGLREKLFF. The variable domain in full, with the rest retrieved from reference TRBV5-1 and TRBJ1-4, is KAGVTQTPRYLIKTRGQQVTLSCSPISGHRSVSWYQQTPGQGLQFLFEYFSETQRNKGNFPGRFSGRQFSNSRSEMNVSTLELGDSALYLCASRSQGLREKLFFGSGTQLSVL.

The rearrangement links TRBV7-9 to TRBJ2-7; D is perhaps TRBD1 (6 bases). The germline CDR1 and CDR2 sequences are SEHNR and FQNEAQ (reference sequence). Deletions cut 3 bases from V and 7 bases from J, with 16 bases between. This CDR3 has 14 amino acids. CDR3 region: CASSLGTQNGEQYF. CDR3 in DNA: TGTGCCAGCAGCTTGGGGACACAGAATGGGGAGCAGTACTTC.

The V call is TRBV20-1, the J call TRBJ2-1; D is uncertain. CDR3 length: 12 amino acids. Trimming cost V 3 bases and J 5 bases, with 8 bases left between them. CDR1 DFQATT and CDR2 SNEGSKA come from the germline V gene (reference sequence). The chain's CDR3 is CSARSLDNEQFF. In DNA, the CDR3 is TGCAGTGCTAGGTCTCTAGACAATGAGCAGTTCTTC.

The V gene is TRBV7-9, the J gene TRBJ2-5; D may be TRBD2 (7 bases). Germline loops: CDR1 SEHNR, CDR2 FQNEAQ (reference sequence). Trimming removed 2 bases from V and 0 bases from J, with 22 bases in between. CDR3 length: 19 amino acids. The CDR3 DNA reads as TGTGCCAGCAGCTTATCGGCGGGGGCAACGAGGATATACCAAGAGACCCAGTACTTC. Protein sequence: CASSLSAGATRIYQETQYF.

As DNA, the CDR3 is TGTGCCACCAGCAGACGGACGGCGGATAACGAGCAGTACTTC. It yields the protein CATSRRTADNEQYF. This chain connects TRBV15 to TRBJ2-7; unclear D gene. Trimming removed 2 bases from V and 5 bases from J, with 13 bases in between. This CDR3 is built from 14 residues. Germline V gene sequence: CDR1 LNHNV, CDR2 YYDKDF (reference sequence). Full variable domain (missing parts from reference TRBV15 and TRBJ2-7): DAMVIQNPRYQVTQFGKPVTLSCSQTLNHNVMYWYQQKSSQAPKLLFHYYDKDFNNEADTPDNFQSRRPNTSFCFLDIRSPGLGDTAMYLCATSRRTADNEQYFGPGTRLTVT.

For this clonotype: A read error may produce the germline difference seen at one junction end. Here the CDR3 DNA reads TGTGCCAGCAGCTTGGCCGACCAGGAGACCCAGTACTTC. It encodes CASSLADQETQYF. The rearrangement links TRBV5-4 to TRBJ2-5, with D unclear. Germline V gene lookup returns CDR1 SGHNT and CDR2 YYREEE (reference sequence). The CDR3 is 13 amino acids.

J is TRBJ2-3 and V is TRBV20-1, with 8 bases fitting TRBD2. The V and J ends lost 2 bases and 0 bases, in that order; junction bases with no gene match: 1. This CDR3 has 14 residues. Looked up from germline, CDR1 is DFQATT and CDR2 is SNEGSKA (reference sequence). CDR3 region: CSARRGGSTDTQYF. The CDR3 nucleotides are TGCAGTGCTAGACGCGGGGGGAGCACAGATACGCAGTATTTT.

J is TRBJ1-1 and V is TRBV6-5; 7 bases line up with TRBD1. CDR1 and CDR2 from the germline V gene are MNHEY and SVGAGI. With 6 bases clipped from V and 4 bases from J, the junction kept 8 bases outside the gene matches. The CDR3 consists of 14 residues. This CDR3 is CASRGQEGLTEAFF. As DNA, the CDR3 is TGTGCCAGCAGAGGACAGGAGGGTCTCACTGAAGCTTTCTTT.

The chain joins TRBV6-1 to TRBJ2-7, with D possibly being TRBD2 (5 bases). Germline V gives CDR1 MNHNS, CDR2 SASEGT. This CDR3 has 13 residues. Trimming removed 6 bases from V and 5 bases from J, with 14 bases in between. The DNA for the CDR3 is TGTGCCAGCAGCCTGGTCTGGCGGGACGAGCAGTACTTC. This sequence encodes CASSLVWRDEQYF.

This chain links TRBV11-1 with TRBJ2-5; no clear D gene. V lost 4 bases and J 0 bases, leaving 6 bases between the germline ends. Germline CDR1 and CDR2: SGHAT and FQDESV (reference sequence). This CDR3 region has 13 residues. The CDR3 here is CASSSGHQETQYF. The DNA of the CDR3 is TGTGCCAGCAGCTCTGGACACCAAGAGACCCAGTACTTC.

In the case of this clonotype: The final CDR3 position lacks the conserved phenylalanine or tryptophan, pointing to a likely read error. The chain employs TRBV20-1 and TRBJ1-4; D unresolved. V lost 0 bases, J lost 7 bases, and 0 bases lay in between. Looked up from germline, CDR1 is DFQATT and CDR2 is SNEGSKA (reference sequence). The CDR3 has 10 amino acids. CDR3 DNA sequence: TGCAGTGCTAGAGATGAAAAACTGTTTTCT. Translating gives CSARDEKLFS.

J is TRBJ2-7 and V is TRBV20-1, with D maybe TRBD1 (6 bases). Germline V lookup: CDR1 DFQATT, CDR2 SNEGSKA (reference sequence). The CDR3 consists of 13 residues. V was pared by 6 bases and J by 2 bases, with 14 bases between. The CDR3 DNA follows: TGCAGTGCCAAAGGGGACACCACCTACGAGCAGTACTTC. Translation: CSAKGDTTYEQYF.